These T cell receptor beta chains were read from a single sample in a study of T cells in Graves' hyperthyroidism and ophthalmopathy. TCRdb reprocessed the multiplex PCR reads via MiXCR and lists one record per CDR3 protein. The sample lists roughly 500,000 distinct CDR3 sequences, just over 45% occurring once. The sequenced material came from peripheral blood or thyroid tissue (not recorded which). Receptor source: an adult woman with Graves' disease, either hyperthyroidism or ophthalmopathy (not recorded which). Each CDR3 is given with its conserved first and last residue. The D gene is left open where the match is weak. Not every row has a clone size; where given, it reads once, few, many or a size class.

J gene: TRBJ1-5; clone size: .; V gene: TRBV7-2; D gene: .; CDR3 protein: CASSQEPGQPQHF; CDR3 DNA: TGTGCCAGCAGCCAAGAGCCGGGACAGCCCCAGCATTTT
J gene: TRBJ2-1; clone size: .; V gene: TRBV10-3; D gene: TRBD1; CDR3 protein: CAISESETGGNEQFF; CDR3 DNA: TGTGCCATCAGTGAGTCGGAGACAGGGGGCAATGAGCAGTTCTTC
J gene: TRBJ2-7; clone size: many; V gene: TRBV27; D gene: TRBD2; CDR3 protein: CASSLRLARSYEQYF; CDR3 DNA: TGTGCCAGCAGTCTCCGACTAGCGCGATCCTACGAGCAGTACTTC
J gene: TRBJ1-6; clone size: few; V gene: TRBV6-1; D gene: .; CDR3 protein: CAFRRDGAYSPLHF; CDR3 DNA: TGTGCCTTTCGTAGAGACGGGGCTTATTCACCCCTCCACTTT
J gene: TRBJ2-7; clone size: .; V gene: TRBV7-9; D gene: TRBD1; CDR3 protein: CASSRQDRVGEQYF; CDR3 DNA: TGTGCCAGCAGCCGGCAGGACAGGGTGGGCGAGCAGTACTTC
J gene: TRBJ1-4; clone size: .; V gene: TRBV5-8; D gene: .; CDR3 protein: CASSLPTGGEKLFF; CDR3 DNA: TGTGCCAGCAGCTTACCGACTGGCGGAGAAAAACTGTTTTTT
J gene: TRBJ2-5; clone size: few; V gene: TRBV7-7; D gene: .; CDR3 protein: CASSLGRRRETQYF; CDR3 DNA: TGTGCTAGCAGCTTAGGGCGGAGGCGCGAGACCCAGTACTTC
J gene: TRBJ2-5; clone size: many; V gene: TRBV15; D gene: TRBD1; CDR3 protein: CATSSRDREETQYF; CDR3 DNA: TGTGCCACCAGCTCCCGGGACAGGGAAGAGACCCAGTACTTC
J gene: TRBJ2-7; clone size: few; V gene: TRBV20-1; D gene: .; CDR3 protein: CSASRAGGIYEQYF; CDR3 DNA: TGCAGTGCTAGTCGGGCAGGGGGGATCTACGAGCAGTACTTC
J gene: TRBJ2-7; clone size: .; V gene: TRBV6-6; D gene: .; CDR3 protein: CAMPSVSYEQYF; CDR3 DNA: TGTGCTATGCCTAGCGTCTCCTACGAGCAGTACTTC
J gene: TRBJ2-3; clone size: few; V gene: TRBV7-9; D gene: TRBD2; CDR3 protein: CASSLVTSGSTDTQYF; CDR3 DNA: TGTGCCAGCAGCTTAGTTACTAGCGGGAGTACAGATACGCAGTATTTT
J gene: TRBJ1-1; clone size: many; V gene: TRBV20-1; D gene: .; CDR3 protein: CSATAYTEAFF; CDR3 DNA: TGCAGTGCTACAGCCTACACTGAAGCTTTCTTT
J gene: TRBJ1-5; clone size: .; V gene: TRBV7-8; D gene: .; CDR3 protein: CASSLGGGLGETQHF; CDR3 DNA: TGTGCCAGCAGCTTAGGTGGGGGGCTAGGAGAGACCCAGCATTTT
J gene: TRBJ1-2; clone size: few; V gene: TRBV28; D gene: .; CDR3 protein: CASSLGGPHYGYTF; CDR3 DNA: TGTGCCAGCAGTTTAGGGGGGCCCCACTATGGCTACACCTTC
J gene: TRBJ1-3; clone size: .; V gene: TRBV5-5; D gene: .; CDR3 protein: CASSSGGADSGNTIYF; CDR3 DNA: TGTGCCAGCAGCTCGGGTGGTGCAGACTCTGGAAACACCATATATTTT
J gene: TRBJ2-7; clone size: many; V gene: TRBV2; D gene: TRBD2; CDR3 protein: CASTEGLADHYEQYF; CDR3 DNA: TGTGCCAGCACTGAAGGACTAGCGGATCACTACGAGCAGTACTTC
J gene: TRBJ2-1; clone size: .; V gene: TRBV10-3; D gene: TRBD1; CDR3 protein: CAISYNRGNEQFF; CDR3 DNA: TGTGCCATCAGCTACAACAGGGGCAATGAGCAGTTCTTC
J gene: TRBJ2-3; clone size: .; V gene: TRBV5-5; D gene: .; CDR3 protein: CANSLDVSGTQYF; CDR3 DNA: TGTGCCAACAGCTTGGATGTGTCAGGTACGCAGTATTTT
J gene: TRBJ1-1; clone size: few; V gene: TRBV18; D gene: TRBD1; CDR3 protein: CASSPTGGSTEAFF; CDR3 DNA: TGTGCCAGCTCCCCCACAGGGGGCTCAACTGAAGCTTTCTTT
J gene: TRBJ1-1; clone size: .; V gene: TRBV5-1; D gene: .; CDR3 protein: CASSLRRTYMNTEAFF; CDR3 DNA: TGCGCCAGCAGCTTGAGACGGACCTACATGAACACTGAAGCTTTCTTT
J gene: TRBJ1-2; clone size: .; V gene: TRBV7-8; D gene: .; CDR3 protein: CASSLDSYGHYGYTF; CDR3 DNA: TGTGCCAGCAGCTTAGACTCCTACGGGCACTATGGCTACACCTTC
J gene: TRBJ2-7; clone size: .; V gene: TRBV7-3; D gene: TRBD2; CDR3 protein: CASSPTSGNHEQYF; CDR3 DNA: TGTGCCAGCAGCCCGACTAGCGGGAACCACGAGCAGTACTTC
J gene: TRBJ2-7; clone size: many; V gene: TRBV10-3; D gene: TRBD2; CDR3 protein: CAFRLALTYEQYF; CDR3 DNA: TGTGCCTTTCGACTAGCGTTGACCTACGAGCAGTACTTC
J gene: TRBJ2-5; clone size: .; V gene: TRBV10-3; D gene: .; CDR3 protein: CAISAVNGGTVGTQYF; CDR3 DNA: TGTGCCATCAGTGCTGTGAACGGCGGAACCGTGGGGACCCAGTACTTC
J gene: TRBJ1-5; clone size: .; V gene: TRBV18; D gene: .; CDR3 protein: CASSPHEHQPQHF; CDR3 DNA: TGTGCCAGCTCACCACACGAGCATCAGCCCCAGCATTTT
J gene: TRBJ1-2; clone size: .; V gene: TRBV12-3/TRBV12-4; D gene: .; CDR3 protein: CASSLSRRSNYGYTF; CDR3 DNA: TGTGCCAGCAGTTTATCCCGCCGATCAAACTATGGCTACACCTTC
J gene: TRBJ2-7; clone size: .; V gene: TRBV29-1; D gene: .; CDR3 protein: CSVVQRDVYEQYF; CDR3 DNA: TGCAGCGTTGTTCAACGGGACGTCTACGAGCAGTACTTC
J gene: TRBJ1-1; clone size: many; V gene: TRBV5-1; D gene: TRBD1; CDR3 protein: CASSFQTGGSTEAFF; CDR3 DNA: TGCGCCAGCAGCTTCCAGACAGGGGGCAGCACTGAAGCTTTCTTT
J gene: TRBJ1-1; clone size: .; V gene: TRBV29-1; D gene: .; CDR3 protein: CSGGMAEAFF; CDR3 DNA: TGCAGCGGGGGTATGGCTGAAGCTTTCTTT
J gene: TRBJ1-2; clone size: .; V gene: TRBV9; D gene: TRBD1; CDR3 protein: CASSVASGTEAKGYTF; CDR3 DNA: TGTGCCAGCAGCGTAGCCTCGGGGACAGAGGCTAAGGGCTACACCTTC
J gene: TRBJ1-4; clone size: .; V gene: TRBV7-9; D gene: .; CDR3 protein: CASRQERGGKLFF; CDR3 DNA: TGTGCCAGCAGACAAGAACGGGGGGGAAAACTGTTTTTT
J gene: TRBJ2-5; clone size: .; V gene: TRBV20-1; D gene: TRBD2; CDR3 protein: CSAVAGPQEAQCF; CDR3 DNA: TGCAGTGCTGTAGCGGGACCCCAAGAGGCCCAGTGCTTC
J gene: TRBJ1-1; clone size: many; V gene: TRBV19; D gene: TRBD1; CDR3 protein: CASSPVSWTGNTEAFF; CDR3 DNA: TGTGCCAGTAGTCCCGTCAGCTGGACAGGGAACACTGAAGCTTTCTTT
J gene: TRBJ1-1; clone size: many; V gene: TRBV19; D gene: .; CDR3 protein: CASSMMYTEAFF; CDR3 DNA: TGTGCCAGTAGTATGATGTACACTGAAGCTTTCTTT
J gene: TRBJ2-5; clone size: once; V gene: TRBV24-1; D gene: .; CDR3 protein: CATSENTGTDQETQYF; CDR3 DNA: TGTGCCACCAGTGAAAATACCGGGACCGATCAAGAGACCCAGTACTTC
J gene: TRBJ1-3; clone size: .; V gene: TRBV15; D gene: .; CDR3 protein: CATSRDRGGGNTIYF; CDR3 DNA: TGTGCCACCAGCAGAGATAGAGGAGGGGGAAACACCATATATTTT
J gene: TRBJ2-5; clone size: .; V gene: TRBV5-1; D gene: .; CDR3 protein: CASGLMGLGDQETQYF; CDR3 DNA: TGCGCCAGCGGCCTCATGGGGCTAGGGGACCAGGAGACCCAGTACTTC
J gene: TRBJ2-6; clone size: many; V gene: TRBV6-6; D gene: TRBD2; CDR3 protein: CASIQRIAGSMGGANVLTF; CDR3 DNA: TGTGCCAGCATTCAGAGAATAGCGGGATCTATGGGGGGGGCCAACGTCCTGACTTTC
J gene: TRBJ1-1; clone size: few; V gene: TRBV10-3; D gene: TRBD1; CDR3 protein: CAISRQGADTEAFF; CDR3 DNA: TGTGCCATCAGTAGACAGGGGGCGGACACTGAAGCTTTCTTT
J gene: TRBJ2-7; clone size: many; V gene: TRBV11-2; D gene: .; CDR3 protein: CASSPNGGRAGEQYF; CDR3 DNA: TGTGCCAGCAGCCCGAACGGGGGAAGGGCCGGCGAGCAGTACTTC
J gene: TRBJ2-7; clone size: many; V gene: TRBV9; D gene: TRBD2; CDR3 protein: CASSRGSGRFSYEQYF; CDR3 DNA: TGTGCCAGCAGCCGGGGTAGCGGGAGGTTCTCCTACGAGCAGTACTTC
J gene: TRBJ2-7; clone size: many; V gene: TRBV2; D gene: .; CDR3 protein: CAILGGESTYEQYF; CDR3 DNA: TGTGCCATCCTAGGGGGGGAATCGACCTACGAGCAGTACTTC
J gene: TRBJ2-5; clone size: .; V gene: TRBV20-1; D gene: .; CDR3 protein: CSTLRDMAQETQYF; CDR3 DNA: TGCAGTACCTTGAGGGATATGGCCCAAGAGACCCAGTACTTC
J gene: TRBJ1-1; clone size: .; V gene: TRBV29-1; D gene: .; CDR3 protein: CSVLSTEAFF; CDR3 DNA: TGCAGCGTTCTGAGCACTGAAGCTTTCTTT
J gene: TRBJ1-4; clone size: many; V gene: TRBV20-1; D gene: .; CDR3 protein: CSARDRSEVVTDKLFF; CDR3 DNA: TGCAGTGCTAGAGATCGATCTGAGGTGGTGACGGATAAACTGTTTTTT
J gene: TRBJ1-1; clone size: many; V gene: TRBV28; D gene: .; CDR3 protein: CASRQQNTEAFF; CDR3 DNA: TGTGCCAGCAGGCAGCAGAACACTGAAGCTTTCTTT
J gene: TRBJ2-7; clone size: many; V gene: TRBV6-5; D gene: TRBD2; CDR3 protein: CASSLRLAGASYEQYF; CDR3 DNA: TGTGCCAGCAGTTTACGACTAGCGGGCGCCTCCTACGAGCAGTACTTC
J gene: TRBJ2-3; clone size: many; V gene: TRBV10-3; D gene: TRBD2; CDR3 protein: CAIRDRGGSIHTQYF; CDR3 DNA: TGTGCCATCAGAGACAGAGGCGGGAGTATCCATACGCAGTATTTT
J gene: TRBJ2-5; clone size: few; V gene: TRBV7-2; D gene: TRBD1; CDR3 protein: CASSEVRGQETQYF; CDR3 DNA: TGTGCCAGCAGTGAAGTCAGGGGGCAAGAGACCCAGTACTTC
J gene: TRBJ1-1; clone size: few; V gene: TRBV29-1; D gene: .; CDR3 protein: CSVGGVWGNTEAFF; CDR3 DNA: TGCAGCGTTGGAGGGGTTTGGGGGAACACTGAAGCTTTCTTT
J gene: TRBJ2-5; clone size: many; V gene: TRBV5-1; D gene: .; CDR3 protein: CASSLVVGKQQETQYF; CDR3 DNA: TGCGCCAGCAGCTTGGTGGTAGGAAAACAACAAGAGACCCAGTACTTC
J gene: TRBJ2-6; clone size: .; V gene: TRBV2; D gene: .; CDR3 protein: CASSEDLAGANVLTF; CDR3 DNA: TGTGCCAGCAGTGAGGACTTGGCTGGGGCCAACGTCCTGACTTTC
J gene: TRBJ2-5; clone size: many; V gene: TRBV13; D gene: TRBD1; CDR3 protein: CASSARDRGETQYF; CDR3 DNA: TGTGCCAGCAGCGCCAGGGACAGGGGGGAGACCCAGTACTTC
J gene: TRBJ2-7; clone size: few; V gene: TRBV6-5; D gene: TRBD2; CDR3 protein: CASTAGLAGGIEQYF; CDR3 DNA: TGTGCCAGCACCGCGGGACTAGCGGGAGGGATCGAGCAGTACTTC